This is a list of T cell receptor beta chains from one sample in a study of OX40 agonist ivuxolimab in advanced cancers. Generated by immunoSEQ multiplex PCR, the TCRdb table keeps only in-frame clones and is missing some. Seen here are about 47,000 clones, 75% to 90% observed once, and the top ten hold 13% to 15%. The sequences come from CD4+ or CD8+ T cells sorted from blood, collected in a trial of the OX40 agonist ivuxolimab. Receptor source: an adult with an advanced solid tumor such as melanoma, head and neck, liver or kidney cancer. Each CDR3 is given with its conserved first and last residue. D genes are given only for firm matches. Clone size is stated in some rows and not others, as once, few, many or a class when expanded.

j_call,v_call,d_call,clone_size,cdr3_aa,cdr3_nt
TRBJ2-7,TRBV27,TRBD1,.,CASSLSGTGTYEQYF,TGTGCCAGCAGCCTATCCGGGACAGGGACCTACGAGCAGTACTTC
TRBJ2-7,TRBV19,.,.,CASSIKGVEYEQYF,TGTGCCAGTAGTATAAAGGGGGTAGAATACGAGCAGTACTTC
TRBJ2-3,TRBV6-6,TRBD2,.,CASRGGLAGTDTQYF,TGTGCCAGCAGGGGGGGACTAGCGGGCACAGATACGCAGTATTTT
TRBJ2-5,TRBV11-2,TRBD1,.,CASSPGQGGQETQYF,TGTGCCAGCAGCCCGGGACAGGGCGGGCAAGAGACCCAGTACTTC
TRBJ1-6,TRBV4-3,.,.,CASSQVWDSRRPLHF,TGCGCCAGCAGCCAAGTTTGGGACTCCCGGCGGCCCCTCCACTTT
TRBJ2-7,TRBV5-1,TRBD1,.,CASSLHRGSYEQYF,TGCGCCAGCAGCCTCCACAGGGGTTCCTACGAGCAGTACTTC
TRBJ2-7,TRBV5-1,TRBD1,.,CASKWTGDSYEQYF,TGCGCCAGCAAGTGGACAGGGGATTCCTACGAGCAGTACTTC
TRBJ1-5,TRBV30,TRBD1,.,CAWSPRPGQGGWSNQPQHF,TGTGCCTGGAGTCCCCGCCCGGGACAGGGGGGATGGAGCAATCAGCCCCAGCATTTT
TRBJ1-1,TRBV7-8,.,.,CASSPMGPNTEAFF,TGTGCCAGCAGCCCCATGGGTCCGAACACTGAAGCTTTCTTT
TRBJ2-2,TRBV10-1,.,.,CARQQGRNTGELFF,TGCGCCAGACAACAGGGAAGGAACACCGGGGAGCTGTTTTTT
TRBJ2-1,TRBV7-6,.,.,CASSLPPTSYNEQFF,TGTGCCAGCAGCTTGCCACCTACCTCCTACAATGAGCAGTTCTTC
TRBJ1-2,TRBV9,.,once,CASTVGGAGYGYTF,TGTGCCAGCACCGTAGGGGGGGCCGGCTATGGCTACACCTTC
TRBJ2-2,TRBV7-9,.,.,CASSLAIGTGELFF,TGTGCCAGCAGCTTAGCGATAGGCACCGGGGAGCTGTTTTTT
TRBJ1-1,TRBV30,.,few,CAWSVFGNTEAFF,TGTGCCTGGAGTGTATTCGGAAACACTGAAGCTTTCTTT
TRBJ1-2,TRBV4-1,TRBD1,few,CASSQDPGQDYGYTF,TGCGCCAGCAGCCAGGACCCGGGACAGGACTATGGCTACACCTTC
TRBJ2-5,TRBV5-1,.,.,CASSLGQREEETQYF,TGCGCCAGCAGCTTGGGACAGAGAGAAGAAGAGACCCAGTACTTC
TRBJ1-3,TRBV7-6,.,.,CASSYDSSGNTIYF,TGTGCCAGCAGCTATGACAGTTCTGGAAACACCATATATTTT
TRBJ1-6,TRBV7-9,.,.,CASSLNSPGINSPLHF,TGTGCCAGCAGCTTAAACTCTCCAGGGATTAATTCACCCCTCCACTTT
TRBJ2-3,TRBV11-2,.,.,CASSLDRDTQYF,TGTGCCAGCAGCTTAGATCGAGATACGCAGTATTTT
TRBJ1-2,TRBV11-2,.,.,CASTSLGNYGYTF,TGTGCCAGCACAAGTCTGGGGAACTATGGCTACACCTTC
TRBJ2-1,TRBV6-1,TRBD1,.,CASVLQGAYNEQFF,TGTGCCAGCGTCCTACAGGGGGCCTACAATGAGCAGTTCTTC
TRBJ1-1,TRBV27,.,.,CASSSPGLHTEAFF,TGTGCCAGCAGTTCCCCGGGGCTCCACACTGAAGCTTTCTTT
TRBJ1-3,TRBV4-2,.,few,CASSQGERSSGNTIYF,TGTGCCAGCAGCCAAGGGGAAAGGAGCTCTGGAAACACCATATATTTT
TRBJ2-1,TRBV9,TRBD2,.,CASSVEGLAYNEQFF,TGTGCCAGCAGCGTAGAAGGACTAGCTTACAATGAGCAGTTCTTC
TRBJ1-2,TRBV27,.,.,CASSLSGVAPPSNYGYTF,TGTGCCAGCAGTTTATCGGGGGTAGCTCCCCCTTCTAACTATGGCTACACCTTC
TRBJ2-7,TRBV11-2,TRBD1,.,CASSAFPQGTNEQYF,TGTGCCAGCAGCGCCTTCCCACAGGGGACCAACGAGCAGTACTTC
TRBJ1-4,TRBV7-2,.,.,CASSPNEEKLFF,TGTGCCAGCAGCCCGAATGAAGAAAAACTGTTTTTT
TRBJ1-6,TRBV7-2,TRBD1,.,CASSLVGGETGYNSPLHF,TGTGCCAGCAGCTTAGTTGGGGGTGAGACAGGGTATAATTCACCCCTCCACTTT
TRBJ2-2,TRBV4-1,TRBD2,.,CASSQDPFAGGLFLGELFF,TGCGCCAGCAGCCAAGACCCATTTGCGGGGGGGCTTTTCCTCGGGGAGCTGTTTTTT
TRBJ1-1,TRBV7-9,.,.,CASGAGGIAEAFF,TGTGCCAGCGGCGCGGGGGGAATCGCTGAAGCTTTCTTT
TRBJ2-7,TRBV13,.,.,CASSQISYEQYF,TGTGCCAGCAGCCAGATCTCCTACGAGCAGTACTTC
TRBJ2-7,TRBV7-3,TRBD1,.,CASSLDRGYEQYF,TGTGCCAGCAGCTTAGACAGGGGCTACGAGCAGTACTTC
TRBJ2-7,TRBV25-1,.,.,CASSDDSYEQYF,TGTGCCAGCAGTGACGACAGTTACGAGCAGTACTTC
TRBJ1-5,TRBV4-3,.,.,CASSQDGGINQPQHF,TGCGCCAGCAGCCAAGACGGAGGGATCAATCAGCCCCAGCATTTT
TRBJ2-3,TRBV19,.,.,CASSSSFRGATDTQYF,TGTGCCAGTAGTTCCTCTTTTCGGGGGGCCACAGATACGCAGTATTTT
TRBJ2-1,TRBV7-8,.,.,CASSLESDLSSYNEQFF,TGTGCCAGCAGCTTAGAATCAGACTTGAGCTCCTACAATGAGCAGTTCTTC
TRBJ1-6,TRBV30,.,few,CAWSVDSTGRSPLHF,TGTGCCTGGAGTGTAGATAGTACGGGGAGGTCACCCCTCCACTTT
TRBJ2-7,TRBV13,.,.,CASSFGRSYEQYF,TGTGCCAGCAGCTTTGGCAGGTCCTACGAGCAGTACTTC
TRBJ1-1,TRBV27,.,.,CASSPMADTEAFF,TGTGCCAGCAGCCCGATGGCTGACACTGAAGCTTTCTTT
TRBJ2-3,TRBV2,TRBD2,.,CASSFPWGRGVTDTQYF,TGTGCCAGCAGTTTTCCCTGGGGGCGGGGGGTCACAGATACGCAGTATTTT
TRBJ2-7,TRBV5-6,.,.,CASSLVGRGLIEQYF,TGTGCCAGCAGCTTGGTCGGGAGGGGGCTGATCGAGCAGTACTTC
TRBJ1-6,TRBV18,.,.,CASSLETGDFFNSPLHF,TGTGCCAGCTCACTCGAGACAGGCGACTTCTTTAATTCACCCCTCCACTTT
TRBJ2-1,TRBV7-6,TRBD1,.,CASSATGGAYNEQFF,TGTGCCAGCAGCGCGACAGGGGGCGCTTACAATGAGCAGTTCTTC
TRBJ1-1,TRBV6-5,.,.,CASNTGSTEAFF,TGTGCCAGCAATACAGGGTCCACTGAAGCTTTCTTT
TRBJ1-5,TRBV6-1,TRBD1,.,CASSGSIGTGRQPQHF,TGTGCCAGCAGTGGTAGTATCGGGACAGGAAGGCAGCCCCAGCATTTT
TRBJ2-1,TRBV7-9,.,.,CASSLALGSYNEQFF,TGTGCCAGCAGCTTAGCTTTGGGGTCCTACAATGAGCAGTTCTTC
TRBJ2-1,TRBV7-9,TRBD1,.,CASSLGQNYNEQFF,TGTGCCAGCAGCTTGGGACAGAACTACAATGAGCAGTTCTTC
TRBJ2-2,TRBV7-9,TRBD1,.,CASSPYRGANTGELFF,TGTGCCAGCAGCCCGTACAGGGGTGCGAACACCGGGGAGCTGTTTTTT